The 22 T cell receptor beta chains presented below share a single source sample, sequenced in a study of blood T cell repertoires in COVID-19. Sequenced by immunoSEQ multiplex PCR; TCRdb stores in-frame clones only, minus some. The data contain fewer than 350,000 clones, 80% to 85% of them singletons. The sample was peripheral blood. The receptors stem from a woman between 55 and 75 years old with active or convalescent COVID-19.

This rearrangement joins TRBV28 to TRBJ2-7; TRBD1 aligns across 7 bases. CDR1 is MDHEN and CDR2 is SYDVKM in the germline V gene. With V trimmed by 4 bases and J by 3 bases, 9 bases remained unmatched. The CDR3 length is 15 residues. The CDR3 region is CASSSRQGTVYEQYF. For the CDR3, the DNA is TGTGCCAGCAGTTCACGACAGGGTACCGTCTACGAGCAGTACTTC.

This CDR3 is CASSGTSLDTQYF. For the CDR3, the DNA is TGCGCCAGCAGCGGGACTAGCCTAGATACGCAGTATTTT. The rearrangement joins TRBV5-1 to TRBJ2-3; 9 bases map to TRBD2. The CDR3 spans 13 residues. Looked up from germline, CDR1 is SGHRS and CDR2 is YFSETQ. The trim removed 4 bases at V and 5 bases at J, leaving 2 bases unmatched.

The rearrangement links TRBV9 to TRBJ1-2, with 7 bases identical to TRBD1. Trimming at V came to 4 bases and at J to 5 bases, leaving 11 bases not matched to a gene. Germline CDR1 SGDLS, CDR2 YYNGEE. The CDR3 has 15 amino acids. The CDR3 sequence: CASSTEQGLGYGYTF. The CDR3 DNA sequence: TGTGCCAGCAGCACAGAACAGGGGCTAGGGTATGGCTACACCTTC.

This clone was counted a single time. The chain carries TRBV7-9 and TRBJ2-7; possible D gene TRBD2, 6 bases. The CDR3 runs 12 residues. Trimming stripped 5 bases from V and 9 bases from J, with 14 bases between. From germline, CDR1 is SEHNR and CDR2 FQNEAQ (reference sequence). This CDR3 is CASSRESRWQYF. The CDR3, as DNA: TGTGCCAGCAGCCGGGAGTCCCGTTGGCAGTACTTC. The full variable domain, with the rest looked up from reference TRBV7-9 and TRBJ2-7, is DTGVSQNPRHKITKRGQNVTFRCDPISEHNRLYWYRQTLGQGPEFLTYFQNEAQLEKSRLLSDRFSAERPKGSFSTLEIQRTEQGDSAMYLCASSRESRWQYFGPGTRLTVT.

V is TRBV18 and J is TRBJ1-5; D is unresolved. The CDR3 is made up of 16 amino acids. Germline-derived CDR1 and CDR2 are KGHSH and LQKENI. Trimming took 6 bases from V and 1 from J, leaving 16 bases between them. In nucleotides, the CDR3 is TGTGCCAGCTCCCCCGCCCGCTCGGGAAGCAATCAGCCCCAGCATTTT. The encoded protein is CASSPARSGSNQPQHF.

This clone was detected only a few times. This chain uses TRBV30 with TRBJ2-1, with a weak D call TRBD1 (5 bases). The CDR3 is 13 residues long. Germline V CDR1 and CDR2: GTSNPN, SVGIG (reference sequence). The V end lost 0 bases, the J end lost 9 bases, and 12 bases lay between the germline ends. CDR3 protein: CAWSVWGVGEQFF. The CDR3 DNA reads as TGTGCCTGGAGTGTATGGGGCGTTGGTGAGCAGTTCTTC.

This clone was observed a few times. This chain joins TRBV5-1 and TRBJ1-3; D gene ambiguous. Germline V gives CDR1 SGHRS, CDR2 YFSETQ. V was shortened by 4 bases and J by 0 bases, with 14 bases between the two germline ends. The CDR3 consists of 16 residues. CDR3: CASSLGRLSSGNTIYF. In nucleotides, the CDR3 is TGCGCCAGCAGCCTAGGCAGACTGAGCTCTGGAAACACCATATATTTT.

The CDR3: CASSPTGQAYGYTF. The CDR3 DNA follows: TGTGCCAGCAGCCCTACCGGACAGGCCTATGGCTACACCTTC. The genes are TRBV7-2 and TRBJ1-2; TRBD1 agrees at 7 bases. Trimming removed 5 bases from V and 4 bases from J; junction bases left unmatched: 7. This CDR3 has 14 residues. Germline V gives CDR1 SGHTA, CDR2 FQGNSA.

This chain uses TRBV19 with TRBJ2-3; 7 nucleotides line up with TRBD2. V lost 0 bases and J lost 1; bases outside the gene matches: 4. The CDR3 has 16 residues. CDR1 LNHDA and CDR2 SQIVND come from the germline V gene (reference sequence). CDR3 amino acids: CASSIDGGEGTDTQYF. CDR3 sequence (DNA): TGTGCCAGTAGTATAGATGGGGGGGAAGGCACAGATACGCAGTATTTT.

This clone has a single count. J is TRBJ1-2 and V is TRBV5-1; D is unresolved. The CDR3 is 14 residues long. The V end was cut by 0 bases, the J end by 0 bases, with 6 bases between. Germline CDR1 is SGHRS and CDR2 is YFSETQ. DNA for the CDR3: TGCGCCAGCAGCTTGGCCGCGACTAACTATGGCTACACCTTC. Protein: CASSLAATNYGYTF.

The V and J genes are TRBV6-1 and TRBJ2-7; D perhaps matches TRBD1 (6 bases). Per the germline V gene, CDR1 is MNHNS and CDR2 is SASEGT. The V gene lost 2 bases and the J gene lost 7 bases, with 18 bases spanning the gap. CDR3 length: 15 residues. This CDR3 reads CASSENGPGAGEQYF. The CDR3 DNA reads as TGTGCCAGCAGTGAAAATGGGCCAGGGGCTGGGGAGCAGTACTTC.

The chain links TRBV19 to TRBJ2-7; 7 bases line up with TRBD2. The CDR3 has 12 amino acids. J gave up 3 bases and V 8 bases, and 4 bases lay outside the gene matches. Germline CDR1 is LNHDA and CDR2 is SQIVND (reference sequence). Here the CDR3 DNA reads TGTGCCAGTTCCGGGGGGAACTACGAGCAGTACTTC. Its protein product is CASSGGNYEQYF. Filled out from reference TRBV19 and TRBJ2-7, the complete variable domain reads DGGITQSPKYLFRKEGQNVTLSCEQNLNHDAMYWYRQDPGQGLRLIYYSQIVNDFQKGDIAEGYSVSREKKESFPLTVTSAQKNPTAFYLCASSGGNYEQYFGPGTRLTVT.

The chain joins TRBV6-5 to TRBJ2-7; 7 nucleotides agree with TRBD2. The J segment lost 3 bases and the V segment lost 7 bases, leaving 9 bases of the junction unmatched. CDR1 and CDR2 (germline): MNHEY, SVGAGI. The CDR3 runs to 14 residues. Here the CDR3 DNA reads TGTGCCAGCACCAAAAGGGGACTATACTACGAGCAGTACTTC. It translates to CASTKRGLYYEQYF.

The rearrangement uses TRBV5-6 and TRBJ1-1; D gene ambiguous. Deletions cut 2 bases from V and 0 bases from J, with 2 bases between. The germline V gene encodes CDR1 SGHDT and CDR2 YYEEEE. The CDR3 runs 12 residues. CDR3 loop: CASSFMNTEAFF. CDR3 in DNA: TGTGCCAGCAGCTTTATGAACACTGAAGCTTTCTTT.

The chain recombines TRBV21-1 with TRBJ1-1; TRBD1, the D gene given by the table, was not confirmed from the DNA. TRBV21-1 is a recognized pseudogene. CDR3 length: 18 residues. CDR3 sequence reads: CASSKGLGTGQKNTEAFF. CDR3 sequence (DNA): TGTGCCAGCAGCAAAGGTCTAGGGACGGGACAGAAGAACACTGAAGCTTTCTTT.

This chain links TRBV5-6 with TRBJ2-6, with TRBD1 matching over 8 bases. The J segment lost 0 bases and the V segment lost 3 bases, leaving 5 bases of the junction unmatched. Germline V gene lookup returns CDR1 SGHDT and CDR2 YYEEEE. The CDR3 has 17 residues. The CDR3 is CASSWGQVISGANVLTF. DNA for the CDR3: TGTGCCAGCAGCTGGGGACAGGTTATCTCTGGGGCCAACGTCCTGACTTTC. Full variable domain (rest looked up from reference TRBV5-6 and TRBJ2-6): DAGVTQSPTHLIKTRGQQVTLRCSPKSGHDTVSWYQQALGQGPQFIFQYYEEEERQRGNFPDRFSGHQFPNYSSELNVNALLLGDSALYLCASSWGQVISGANVLTFGAGSRLTVL.

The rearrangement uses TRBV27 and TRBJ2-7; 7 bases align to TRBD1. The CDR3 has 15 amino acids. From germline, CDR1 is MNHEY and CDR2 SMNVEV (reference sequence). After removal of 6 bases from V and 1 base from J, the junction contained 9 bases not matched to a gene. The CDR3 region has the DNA TGTGCCAGCAGAGACTACCGGGACAGATCCTACGAGCAGTACTTC. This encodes CASRDYRDRSYEQYF.

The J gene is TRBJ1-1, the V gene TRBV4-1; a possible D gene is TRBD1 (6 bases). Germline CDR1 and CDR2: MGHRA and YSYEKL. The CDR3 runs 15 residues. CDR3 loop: CACGGRLGMNTEAFF. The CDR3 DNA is TGCGCTTGCGGGGGGCGCTTAGGCATGAACACTGAAGCTTTCTTT.

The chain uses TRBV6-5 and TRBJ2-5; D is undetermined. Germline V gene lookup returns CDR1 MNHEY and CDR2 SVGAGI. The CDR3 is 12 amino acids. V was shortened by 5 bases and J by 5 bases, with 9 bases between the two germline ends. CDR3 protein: CASSPLRETQYF. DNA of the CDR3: TGTGCCAGCAGTCCCCTTCGGGAGACCCAGTACTTC.

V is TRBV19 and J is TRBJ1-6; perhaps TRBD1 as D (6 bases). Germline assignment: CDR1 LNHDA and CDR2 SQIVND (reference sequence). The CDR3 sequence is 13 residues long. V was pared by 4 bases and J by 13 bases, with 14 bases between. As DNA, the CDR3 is TGTGCCAGTAGTAGTCAGGGGAGCGCGCCCCTCCACTTT. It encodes CASSSQGSAPLHF.

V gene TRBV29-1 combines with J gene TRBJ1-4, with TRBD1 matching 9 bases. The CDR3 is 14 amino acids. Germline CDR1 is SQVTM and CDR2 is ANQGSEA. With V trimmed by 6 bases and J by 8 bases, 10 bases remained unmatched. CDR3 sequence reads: CSVAGTGFGEKLFF. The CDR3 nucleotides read TGCAGCGTCGCCGGGACAGGGTTTGGAGAAAAACTGTTTTTT.

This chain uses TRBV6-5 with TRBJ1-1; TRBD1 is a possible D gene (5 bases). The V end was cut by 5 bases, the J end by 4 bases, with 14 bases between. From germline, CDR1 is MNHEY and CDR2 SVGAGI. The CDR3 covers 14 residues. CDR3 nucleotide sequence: TGTGCCAGCAGTCCTAGGCGCGGGGGCACTGAAGCTTTCTTT. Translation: CASSPRRGGTEAFF.